The entry below describes one T cell receptor beta chain. Its antigen is unknown. The assay was immunoSEQ multiplex PCR, and TCRdb's table has in-frame clones only and misses some. Of 30,000 to 40,000 clones listed, approximately 80% are singletons. The data were obtained in a study of OX40 agonist ivuxolimab in advanced cancers. Study background: Patients received ivuxolimab, an agonistic anti-OX40 (CD134) antibody. Study results and limitations: Researchers report that CD8+ T cells had, on average, more expanded clones than CD4+.

The material sequenced was CD4+ or CD8+ T cells sorted from blood, taken in a trial of the OX40 agonist ivuxolimab. The clonotype originates from an adult with an advanced solid tumor such as melanoma, head and neck, liver or kidney cancer.

CDR3 DNA: TGTGCCAGCAGCCTGTCTTTGCGACAGCCCCAGCATTTT. This translates into CASSLSLRQPQHF. The rearrangement uses TRBV28 and TRBJ1-5; D is unresolved. This CDR3 has 13 residues. The germline V gene encodes CDR1 MDHEN and CDR2 SYDVKM. The V and J ends lost 6 bases and 7 bases respectively, with 13 bases between them.